The 18 T cell receptor beta chains listed next were all sequenced from one sample in a study of cytomegalovirus exposure and HLA in healthy donors. 13 Jbeta primers and 60 Vbeta primers were used for the PCR. The method was immunoSEQ multiplex PCR; TCRdb's version includes in-frame clones alone and lacks a portion of them. The sample lists about 120,000 clones; 75% to 85% were seen once. The sequencing sample was made of PBMCs. These receptors originate from a man in his forties in good health and CMV-seronegative.

The V call is TRBV27, the J call TRBJ2-7; 7 nucleotides match TRBD1. This CDR3 is built from 15 residues. V lost 2 bases, J lost 3 bases, and 7 bases stayed unmatched. Germline values: CDR1 MNHEY, CDR2 SMNVEV (reference sequence). Here the CDR3 DNA reads TGTGCCAGCAGTTTAAATACAGGGGTGAACTACGAGCAGTACTTC. Translated, it gives CASSLNTGVNYEQYF.

This clone has a single count. The chain recombines TRBV6-1 with TRBJ2-2; TRBD1 aligns across 9 bases. This CDR3 is built from 15 residues. Germline CDR1 reads MNHNS; CDR2 reads SASEGT. The V segment lost 8 bases and the J segment 5 bases; nucleotides outside the gene matches: 9. DNA of the CDR3: TGTGCCAGCCAGACAGGGGGTGGTGGTACCGGGGAGCTGTTTTTT. This codes for CASQTGGGGTGELFF.

The CDR3 is CASRSDTNEQFF. The CDR3 DNA sequence: TGTGCCAGCAGAAGTGACACCAATGAGCAGTTCTTC. The gene calls are TRBV27 and TRBJ2-1, with D unresolved. The CDR3 sequence is 12 residues long. The V end was cut by 6 bases, the J end by 6 bases, with 9 bases between. The germline V gene has CDR1 MNHEY and CDR2 SMNVEV (reference sequence).

The chain is built from TRBV5-1 and TRBJ1-1, with 8 bases matching TRBD1. CDR3 size: 14 residues. Germline CDR1 and CDR2: SGHRS and YFSETQ. With 3 bases clipped from V and 1 base from J, the junction kept 2 bases outside the gene matches. This CDR3 is CASSSGQANTEAFF. CDR3 nucleotides: TGCGCCAGCAGCTCGGGACAGGCGAACACTGAAGCTTTCTTT. The full variable domain, completed using reference TRBV5-1 and TRBJ1-1, is KAGVTQTPRYLIKTRGQQVTLSCSPISGHRSVSWYQQTPGQGLQFLFEYFSETQRNKGNFPGRFSGRQFSNSRSEMNVSTLELGDSALYLCASSSGQANTEAFFGQGTRLTVV.

V and J are TRBV28 and TRBJ1-5; 7 bases are shared with TRBD1. The CDR3 contains 15 residues. Germline V lookup: CDR1 MDHEN, CDR2 SYDVKM. V lost 5 bases to trimming and J lost 3 bases; unmatched junction nucleotides: 7. Here the CDR3 reads CASSRGGSNNQPQHF. The DNA for the CDR3 is TGTGCCAGCAGTCGAGGGGGCTCCAACAATCAGCCCCAGCATTTT.

The V gene is TRBV14, the J gene TRBJ2-5, with a weak D call TRBD2 (6 bases). The CDR3 has 15 amino acids. Germline assignment: CDR1 SGHDN and CDR2 FVKESK. V lost 4 bases and J lost 8, with 20 bases in between. CDR3 sequence reads: CASSRRDWVLGTQYF. CDR3 sequence (DNA): TGTGCCAGCAGCCGGCGGGATTGGGTCCTTGGAACCCAGTACTTC.

The chain combines TRBV5-4 with TRBJ1-1, with D possibly TRBD1 on 5 matching bases. The CDR3 length is 15 residues. Germline V gene sequence: CDR1 SGHNT, CDR2 YYREEE (reference sequence). The V and J ends lost 0 bases and 1 base respectively, with 10 bases between them. This chain's CDR3 is CASSLATGSNTEAFF. Written as DNA, the CDR3 is TGTGCCAGCAGCTTGGCTACAGGCTCGAACACTGAAGCTTTCTTT.

The V gene is TRBV6-5, the J gene TRBJ2-3, with TRBD1 identical over 7 bases. CDR3 length: 15 residues. Germline values: CDR1 MNHEY, CDR2 SVGAGI. V gave up 5 bases and J gave up 0 bases; unmatched junction bases: 5. The CDR3 nucleotides read TGTGCCAGCAGTACAGGGGATACTAGCACAGATACGCAGTATTTT. Translation: CASSTGDTSTDTQYF.

The chain uses TRBV4-3 and TRBJ2-3; TRBD2 might be the D (5 bases). Trimming shortened V by 1 base and J by 3 bases, and 11 bases separated the two germline ends. The length of the CDR3 is 15 residues. CDR1 is LGHNA and CDR2 is YSLEER in the germline V gene. The CDR3 region is CASSQGFTGTDTQYF. The CDR3 DNA follows: TGCGCCAGCAGCCAAGGGTTTACGGGAACAGATACGCAGTATTTT.

The table lists this clone with a few counts. The rearrangement links TRBV30 to TRBJ2-2; 7 nucleotides match TRBD1. The germline V gene encodes CDR1 GTSNPN and CDR2 SVGIG (reference sequence). The CDR3 loop spans 15 amino acids. V trimming: 0 bases; J trimming: 3 bases; junction bases outside the gene matches: 4. CDR3: CAWSVGTVDTGELFF. As DNA, the CDR3 is TGTGCCTGGAGTGTCGGGACAGTAGACACCGGGGAGCTGTTTTTT.

The chain recombines TRBV10-3 with TRBJ2-3; the D is unclear. The CDR3 has 15 amino acids. Germline V gives CDR1 ENHRY, CDR2 SYGVKD. Trimming pared 4 bases from V and 0 bases from J, leaving 11 bases between. The CDR3: CAISVKTTSTDTQYF. For the CDR3, the DNA is TGTGCCATCAGTGTTAAAACGACTAGCACAGATACGCAGTATTTT.

The chain has TRBV10-3 and TRBJ1-1; D not resolved. There are 14 residues in the CDR3. The V end was cut by 4 bases, the J end by 5 bases, with 14 bases between. The V gene's germline CDR1 is ENHRY and CDR2 SYGVKD. DNA for the CDR3: TGTGCCATCAGTGTGGAGGGCCTGGGAACTGAAGCTTTCTTT. Translating it yields CAISVEGLGTEAFF.

J is TRBJ1-5 and V is TRBV27; 9 bases map to TRBD1. The CDR3 is 14 amino acids. Germline CDR1 and CDR2: MNHEY and SMNVEV (reference sequence). With 6 bases clipped from V and 7 bases from J, the junction kept 7 bases outside the gene matches. For the CDR3, the DNA is TGTGCCAGCAGCCAAACAGGGGGCGTGCAGCCCCAGCATTTT. It encodes CASSQTGGVQPQHF.

V and J are TRBV18 and TRBJ1-6; perhaps TRBD1 as D (5 bases). Trimming shortened V by 2 bases and J by 9 bases, and 11 bases separated the two germline ends. CDR3 size: 14 residues. Germline values: CDR1 KGHSH, CDR2 LQKENI. The CDR3 loop reads CASSPVQDTSPLHF. In DNA form, the CDR3 reads TGTGCCAGCTCACCAGTACAGGATACTTCACCCCTCCACTTT.

The chain employs TRBV14 and TRBJ1-1; D not resolved. CDR1 is SGHDN and CDR2 is FVKESK in the germline V gene. This CDR3 has 12 amino acids. The ends were cut back, 3 bases at V and 5 bases at J, with 7 bases in the middle. In nucleotides, the CDR3 is TGTGCCAGCAGCCAGACTAGAACTGAAGCTTTCTTT. As protein: CASSQTRTEAFF.

This rearrangement joins TRBV2 to TRBJ1-4, with 7 bases aligning to TRBD1. CDR3 size: 16 residues. Germline lookup yields CDR1 SNHLY and CDR2 FYNNEI. Trimming removed 6 bases from V and 4 bases from J; junction bases left unmatched: 11. The CDR3, as DNA: TGTGCCAGCAGGGCCGGGGACAGACTGCGTAATGAAAAACTGTTTTTT. The encoded protein is CASRAGDRLRNEKLFF.

The chain couples TRBV6-5 to TRBJ2-7, with 11 bases fitting TRBD2. This CDR3 has 15 residues. Per germline, CDR1 MNHEY and CDR2 SVGAGI. V trimming: 4 bases; J trimming: 0 bases; junction bases outside the gene matches: 2. CDR3 sequence reads: CASSSGTSGSYEQYF. DNA for the CDR3: TGTGCCAGCAGTTCCGGGACTAGCGGCTCCTACGAGCAGTACTTC.

This clone was seen a single time. The chain has TRBV29-1 and TRBJ2-5, with 9 bases matching TRBD1. V shed 5 bases and J 4 bases; nucleotides not matched to a gene: 11. The CDR3 sequence is 15 residues long. Germline V lookup: CDR1 SQVTM, CDR2 ANQGSEA. This chain's CDR3 is CSVPTNDRGSETQYF. The CDR3 nucleotides read TGCAGCGTTCCGACAAATGACAGGGGGTCAGAGACCCAGTACTTC.